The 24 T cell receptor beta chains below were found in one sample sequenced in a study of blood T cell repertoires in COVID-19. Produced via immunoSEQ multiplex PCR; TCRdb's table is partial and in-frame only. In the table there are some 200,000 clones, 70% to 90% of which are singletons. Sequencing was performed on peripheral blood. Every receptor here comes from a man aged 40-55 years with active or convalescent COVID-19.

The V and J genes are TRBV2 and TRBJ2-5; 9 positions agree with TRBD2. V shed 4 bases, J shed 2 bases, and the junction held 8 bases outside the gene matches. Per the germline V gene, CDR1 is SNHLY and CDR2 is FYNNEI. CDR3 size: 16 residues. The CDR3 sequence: CASSASRGGRQETQYF. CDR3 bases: TGTGCCAGCAGTGCGTCGCGGGGGGGCCGGCAAGAGACCCAGTACTTC.

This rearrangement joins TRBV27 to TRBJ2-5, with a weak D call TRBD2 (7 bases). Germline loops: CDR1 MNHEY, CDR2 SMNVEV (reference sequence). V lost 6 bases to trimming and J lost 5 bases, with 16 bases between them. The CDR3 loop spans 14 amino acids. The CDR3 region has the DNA TGTGCCAGCAGCTGGGGGGGCCGATTGGAGACCCAGTACTTC. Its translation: CASSWGGRLETQYF.

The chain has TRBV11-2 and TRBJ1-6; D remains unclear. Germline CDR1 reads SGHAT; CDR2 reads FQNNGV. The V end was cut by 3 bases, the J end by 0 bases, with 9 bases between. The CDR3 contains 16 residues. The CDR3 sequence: CASSFLGSSYNSPLHF. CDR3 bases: TGTGCCAGCAGCTTTTTAGGGAGCTCCTATAATTCACCCCTCCACTTT.

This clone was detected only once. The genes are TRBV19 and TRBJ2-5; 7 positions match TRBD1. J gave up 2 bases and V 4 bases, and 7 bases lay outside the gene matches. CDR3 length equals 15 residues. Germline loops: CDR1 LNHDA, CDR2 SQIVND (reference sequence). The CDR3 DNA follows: TGTGCCAGTAGTAATATGTTGGGACAGCAAGAGACCCAGTACTTC. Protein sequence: CASSNMLGQQETQYF.

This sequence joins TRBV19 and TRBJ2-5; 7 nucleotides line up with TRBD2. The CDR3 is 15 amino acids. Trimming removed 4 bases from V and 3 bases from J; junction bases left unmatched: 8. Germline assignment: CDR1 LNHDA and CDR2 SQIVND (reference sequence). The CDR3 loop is CASSTSSGTKETQYF. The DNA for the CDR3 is TGTGCCAGTAGTACCTCTAGCGGAACCAAAGAGACCCAGTACTTC.

The DNA for the CDR3 is TGTGCCAGCAGTGACGGCTCCTACGAGCAGTACTTC. Amino acids: CASSDGSYEQYF. This chain connects TRBV25-1 to TRBJ2-7; D gene ambiguous. Germline assignment: CDR1 MGHDK and CDR2 SYGVNS. This CDR3 comprises 12 residues. Trimming took 3 bases from V and 0 from J, leaving 3 bases between them.

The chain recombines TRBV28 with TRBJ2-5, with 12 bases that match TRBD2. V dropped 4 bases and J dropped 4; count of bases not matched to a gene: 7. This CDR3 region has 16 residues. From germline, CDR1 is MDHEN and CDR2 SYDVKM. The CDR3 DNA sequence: TGTGCCAGCAGTTCTTCTAGCGGGAGGGCCGGAGAGACCCAGTACTTC. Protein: CASSSSSGRAGETQYF.

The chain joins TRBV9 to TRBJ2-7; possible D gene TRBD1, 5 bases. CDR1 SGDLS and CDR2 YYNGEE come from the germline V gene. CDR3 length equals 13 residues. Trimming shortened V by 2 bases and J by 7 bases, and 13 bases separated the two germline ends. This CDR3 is CASSVVGVGEQYF. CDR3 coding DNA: TGTGCCAGCAGCGTGGTAGGGGTAGGAGAGCAGTACTTC.

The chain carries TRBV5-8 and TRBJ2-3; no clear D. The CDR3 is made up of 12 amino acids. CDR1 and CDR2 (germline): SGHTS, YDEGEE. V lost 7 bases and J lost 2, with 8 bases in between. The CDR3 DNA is TGTGCCAGCGGTAGAGACACAGATACGCAGTATTTT. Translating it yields CASGRDTDTQYF. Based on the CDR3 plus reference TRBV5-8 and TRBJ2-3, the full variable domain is EAGVTQSPTHLIKTRGQQATLRCSPISGHTSVYWYQQALGLGLQFLLWYDEGEERNRGNFPPRFSGRQFPNYSSELNVNALELEDSALYLCASGRDTDTQYFGPGTRLTVL.

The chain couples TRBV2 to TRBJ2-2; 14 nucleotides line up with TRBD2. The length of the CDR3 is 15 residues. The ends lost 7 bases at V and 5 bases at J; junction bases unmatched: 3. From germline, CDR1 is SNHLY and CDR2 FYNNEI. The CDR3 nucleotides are TGTGCCAGCATCGGGACTAGCGGGGGAACCGGGGAGCTGTTTTTT. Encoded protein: CASIGTSGGTGELFF.

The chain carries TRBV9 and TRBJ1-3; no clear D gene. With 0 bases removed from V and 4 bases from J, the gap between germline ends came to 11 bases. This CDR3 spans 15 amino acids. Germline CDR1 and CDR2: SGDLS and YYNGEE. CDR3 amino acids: CASSVGGYGGNTIYF. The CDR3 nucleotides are TGTGCCAGCAGCGTAGGAGGGTACGGAGGAAACACCATATATTTT.

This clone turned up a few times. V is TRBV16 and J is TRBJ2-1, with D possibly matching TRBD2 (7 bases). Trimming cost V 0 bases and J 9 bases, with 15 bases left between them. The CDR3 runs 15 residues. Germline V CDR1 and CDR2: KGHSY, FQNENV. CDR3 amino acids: CASSQSGGAYAEQFF. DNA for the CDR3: TGTGCCAGCAGCCAATCAGGGGGGGCGTACGCTGAGCAGTTCTTC.

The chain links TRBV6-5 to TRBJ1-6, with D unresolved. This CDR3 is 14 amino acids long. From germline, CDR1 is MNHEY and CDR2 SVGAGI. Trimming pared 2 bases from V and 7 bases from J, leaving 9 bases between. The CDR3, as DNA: TGTGCCAGCAGTTACGGCGGAGGCAATTCACCCCTCCACTTT. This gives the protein CASSYGGGNSPLHF.

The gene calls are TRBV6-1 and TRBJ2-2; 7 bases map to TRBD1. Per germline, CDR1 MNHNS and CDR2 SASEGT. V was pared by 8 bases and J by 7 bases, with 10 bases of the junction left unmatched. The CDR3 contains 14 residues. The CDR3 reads CASDRVGLGGELFF. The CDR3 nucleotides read TGTGCCAGCGACAGGGTCGGACTCGGCGGGGAGCTGTTTTTT.

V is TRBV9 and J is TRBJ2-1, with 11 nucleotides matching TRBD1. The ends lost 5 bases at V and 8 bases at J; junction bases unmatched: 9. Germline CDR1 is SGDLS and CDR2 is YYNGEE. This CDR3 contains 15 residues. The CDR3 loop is CASRPGTGGVYEQFF. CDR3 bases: TGTGCCAGCAGGCCCGGGACAGGGGGTGTTTATGAGCAGTTCTTC.

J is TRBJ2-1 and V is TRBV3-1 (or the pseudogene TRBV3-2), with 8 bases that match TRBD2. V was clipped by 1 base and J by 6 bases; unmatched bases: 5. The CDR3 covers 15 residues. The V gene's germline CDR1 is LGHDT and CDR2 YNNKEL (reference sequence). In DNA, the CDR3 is TGTGCCAGCAGCCAAGCAACTAGCGGCGGCAATGAGCAGTTCTTC. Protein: CASSQATSGGNEQFF.

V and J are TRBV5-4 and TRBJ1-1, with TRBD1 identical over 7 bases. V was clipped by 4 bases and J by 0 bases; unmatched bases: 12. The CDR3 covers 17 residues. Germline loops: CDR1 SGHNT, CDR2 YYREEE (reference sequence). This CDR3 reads CASSAGPGGHLNTEAFF. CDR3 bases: TGTGCCAGCAGCGCCGGCCCAGGGGGACATTTGAACACTGAAGCTTTCTTT.

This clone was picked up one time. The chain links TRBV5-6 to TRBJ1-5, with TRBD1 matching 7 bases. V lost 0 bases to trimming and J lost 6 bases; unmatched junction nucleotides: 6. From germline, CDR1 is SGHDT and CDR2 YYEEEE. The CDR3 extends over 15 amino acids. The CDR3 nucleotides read TGTGCCAGCAGCTTGGAAGGGGGCATCAGTCAGCCCCAGCATTTT. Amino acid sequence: CASSLEGGISQPQHF.

The CDR3 region is CASSTAGTVNEKLFF. The CDR3 coding sequence is TGTGCCAGCAGCACCGCCGGGACAGTCAATGAAAAACTGTTTTTT. The V and J genes are TRBV21-1 and TRBJ1-4; the listed D gene, TRBD1, was not tested against the DNA. TRBV21-1 is a pseudogene segment. The CDR3 sequence is 15 residues long.

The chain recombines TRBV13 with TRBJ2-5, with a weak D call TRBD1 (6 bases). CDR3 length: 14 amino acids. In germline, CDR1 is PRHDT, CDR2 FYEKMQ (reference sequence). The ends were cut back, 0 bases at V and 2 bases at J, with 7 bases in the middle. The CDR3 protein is CASSLGTGQETQYF. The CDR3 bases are TGTGCCAGCAGCTTAGGAACAGGGCAAGAGACCCAGTACTTC.

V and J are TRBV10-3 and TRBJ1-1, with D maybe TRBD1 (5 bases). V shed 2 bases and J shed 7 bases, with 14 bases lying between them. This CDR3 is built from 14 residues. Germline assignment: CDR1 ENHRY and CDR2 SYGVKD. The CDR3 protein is CAISEILKGLEAFF. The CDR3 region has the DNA TGTGCCATCAGTGAGATTTTAAAGGGACTTGAAGCTTTCTTT.

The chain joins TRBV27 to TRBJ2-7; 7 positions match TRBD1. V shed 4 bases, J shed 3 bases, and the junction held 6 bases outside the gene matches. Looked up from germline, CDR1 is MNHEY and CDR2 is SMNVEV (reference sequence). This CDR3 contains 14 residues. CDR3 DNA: TGTGCCAGCAGTTCCGGGACAGATATCTACGAGCAGTACTTC. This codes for CASSSGTDIYEQYF.

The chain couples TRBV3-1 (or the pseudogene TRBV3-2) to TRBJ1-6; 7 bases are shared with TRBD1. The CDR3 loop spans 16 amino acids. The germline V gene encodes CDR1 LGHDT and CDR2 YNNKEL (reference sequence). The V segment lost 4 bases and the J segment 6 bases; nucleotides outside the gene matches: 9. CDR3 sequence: CASSPRDSGPNSPLHF. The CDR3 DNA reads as TGTGCCAGCAGCCCCCGGGACAGTGGACCTAATTCACCCCTCCACTTT.

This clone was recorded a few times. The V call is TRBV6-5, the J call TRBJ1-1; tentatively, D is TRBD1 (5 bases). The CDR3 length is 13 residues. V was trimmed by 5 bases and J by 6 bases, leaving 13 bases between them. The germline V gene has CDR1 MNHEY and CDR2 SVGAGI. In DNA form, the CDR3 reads TGTGCCAGCAGTCCGACAGCCGGCGCTGAAGCTTTCTTT. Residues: CASSPTAGAEAFF.